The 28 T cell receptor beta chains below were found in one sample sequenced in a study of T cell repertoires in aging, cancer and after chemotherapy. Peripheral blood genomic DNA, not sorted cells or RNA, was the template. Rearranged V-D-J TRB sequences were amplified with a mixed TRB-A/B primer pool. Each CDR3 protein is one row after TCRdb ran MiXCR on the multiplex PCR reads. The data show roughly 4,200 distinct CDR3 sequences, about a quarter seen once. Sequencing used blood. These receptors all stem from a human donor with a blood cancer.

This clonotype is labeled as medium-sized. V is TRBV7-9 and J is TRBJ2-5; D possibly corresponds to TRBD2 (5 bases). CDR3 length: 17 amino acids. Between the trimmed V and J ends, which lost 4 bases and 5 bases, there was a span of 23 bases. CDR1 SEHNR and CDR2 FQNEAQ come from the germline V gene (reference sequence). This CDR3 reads CASSSPPTIFAAETQYF. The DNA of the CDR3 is TGTGCCAGCAGCTCCCCCCCGACTATTTTTGCGGCCGAGACCCAGTACTTC.

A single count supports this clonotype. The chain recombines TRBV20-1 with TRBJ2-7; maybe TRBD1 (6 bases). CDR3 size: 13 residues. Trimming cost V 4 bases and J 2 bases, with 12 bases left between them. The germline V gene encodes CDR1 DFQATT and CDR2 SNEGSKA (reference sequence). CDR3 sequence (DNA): TGCAGTGCTACAGGGGACGGTGCCTACGAGCAGTACTTC. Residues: CSATGDGAYEQYF.

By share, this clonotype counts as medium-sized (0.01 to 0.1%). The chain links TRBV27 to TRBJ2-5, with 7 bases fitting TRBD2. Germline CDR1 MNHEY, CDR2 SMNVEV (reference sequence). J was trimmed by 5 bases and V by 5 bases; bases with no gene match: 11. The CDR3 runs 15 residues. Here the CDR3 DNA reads TGTGCCAGCAGTCCCTCGAGCGGGGCTAGGGAGACCCAGTACTTC. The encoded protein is CASSPSSGARETQYF.

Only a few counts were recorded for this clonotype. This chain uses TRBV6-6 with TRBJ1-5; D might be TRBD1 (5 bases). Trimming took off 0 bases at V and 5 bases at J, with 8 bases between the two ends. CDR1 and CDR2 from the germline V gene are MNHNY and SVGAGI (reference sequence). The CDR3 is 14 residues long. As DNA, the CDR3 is TGTGCCAGCAGTTACTCGGGGCTGGATCAGCCCCAGCATTTT. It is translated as CASSYSGLDQPQHF.

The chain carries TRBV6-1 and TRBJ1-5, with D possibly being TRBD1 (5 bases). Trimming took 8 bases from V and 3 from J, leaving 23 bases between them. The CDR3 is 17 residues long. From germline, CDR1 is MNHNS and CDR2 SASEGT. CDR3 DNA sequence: TGTGCCAGCGGGAGGGACCGGGGTATTGGGAACAATCAGCCCCAGCATTTT. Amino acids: CASGRDRGIGNNQPQHF.

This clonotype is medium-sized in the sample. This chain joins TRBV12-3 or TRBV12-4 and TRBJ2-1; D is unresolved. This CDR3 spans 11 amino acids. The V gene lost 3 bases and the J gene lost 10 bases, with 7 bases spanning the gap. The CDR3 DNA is TGTGCCAGCAGTTTTGGAAGAGAGCAGTTCTTC. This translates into CASSFGREQFF.

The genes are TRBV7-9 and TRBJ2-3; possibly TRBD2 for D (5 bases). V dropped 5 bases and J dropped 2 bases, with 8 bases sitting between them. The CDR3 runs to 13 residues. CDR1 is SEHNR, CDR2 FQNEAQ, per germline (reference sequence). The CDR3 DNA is TGTGCCAGCAGCCGGGAATACACAGATACGCAGTATTTT. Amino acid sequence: CASSREYTDTQYF.

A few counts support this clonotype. The CDR3 DNA reads TGTGCCAGCCCGGGACAGGGATCATCTAACTATGGCTACACCTTC. This gives the protein CASPGQGSSNYGYTF. The chain links TRBV5-4 to TRBJ1-2; 9 bases match TRBD1. CDR1 is SGHNT and CDR2 is YYREEE in the germline V gene (reference sequence). V lost 7 bases and J lost 0; bases outside the gene matches: 7. The CDR3 is 15 amino acids.

CDR3 coding DNA: TGTGCCAGCAGTGAGTTAGGGGGGGCAGAGACCCAGTACTTC. Its protein product is CASSELGGAETQYF. The chain recombines TRBV18 with TRBJ2-5; a weak D match, TRBD2 (7 bases). V was trimmed by 8 bases and J by 4 bases, leaving 17 bases between them. The germline V gene has CDR1 KGHSH and CDR2 LQKENI. The CDR3 sequence is 14 residues long.

CDR3: CASSSSGYTEAFF. The CDR3 DNA follows: TGTGCCAGCAGCTCCTCAGGTTACACTGAAGCTTTCTTT. The chain carries TRBV11-2 and TRBJ1-1, with D hard to call. CDR1 is SGHAT, CDR2 FQNNGV, per germline. CDR3 size: 13 residues. The ends were cut back, 4 bases at V and 3 bases at J, with 9 bases in the middle.

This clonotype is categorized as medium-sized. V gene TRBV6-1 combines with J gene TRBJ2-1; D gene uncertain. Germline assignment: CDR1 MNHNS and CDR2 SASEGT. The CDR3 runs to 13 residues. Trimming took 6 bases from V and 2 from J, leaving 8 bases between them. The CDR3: CASRHQAYNEQFF. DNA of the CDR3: TGTGCCAGCAGACACCAAGCCTACAATGAGCAGTTCTTC.

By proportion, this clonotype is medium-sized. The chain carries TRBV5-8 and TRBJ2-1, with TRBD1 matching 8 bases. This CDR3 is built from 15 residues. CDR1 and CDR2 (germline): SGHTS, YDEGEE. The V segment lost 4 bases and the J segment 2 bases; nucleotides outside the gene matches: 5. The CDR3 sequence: CASSEGQAPYNEQFF. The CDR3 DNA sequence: TGTGCCAGCAGCGAGGGACAGGCCCCCTACAATGAGCAGTTCTTC.

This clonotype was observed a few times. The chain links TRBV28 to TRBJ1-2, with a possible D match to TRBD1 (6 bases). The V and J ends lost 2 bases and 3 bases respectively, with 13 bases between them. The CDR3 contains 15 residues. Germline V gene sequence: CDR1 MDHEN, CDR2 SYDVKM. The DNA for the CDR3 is TGTGCCAGCAGTTTACAAGGGGGTTCTTACTATGGCTACACCTTC. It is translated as CASSLQGGSYYGYTF.

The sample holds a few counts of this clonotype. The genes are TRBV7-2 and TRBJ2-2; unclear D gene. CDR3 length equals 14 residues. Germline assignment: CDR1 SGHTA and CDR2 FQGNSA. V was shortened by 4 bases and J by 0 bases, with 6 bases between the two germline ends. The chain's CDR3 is CASSYGSNTGELFF. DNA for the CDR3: TGTGCCAGCAGCTACGGATCGAACACCGGGGAGCTGTTTTTT.

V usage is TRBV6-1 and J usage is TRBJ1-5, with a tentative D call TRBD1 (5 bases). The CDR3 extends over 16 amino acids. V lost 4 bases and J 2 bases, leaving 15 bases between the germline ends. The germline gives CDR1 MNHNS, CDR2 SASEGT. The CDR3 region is CASSGGGGFGNQPQHF. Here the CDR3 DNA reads TGTGCCAGCAGTGGGGGCGGGGGATTCGGCAATCAGCCCCAGCATTTT.

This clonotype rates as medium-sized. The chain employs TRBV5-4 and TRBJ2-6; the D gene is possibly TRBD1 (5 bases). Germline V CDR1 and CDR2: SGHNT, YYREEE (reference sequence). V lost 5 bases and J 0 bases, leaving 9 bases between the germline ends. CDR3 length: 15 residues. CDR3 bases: TGTGCCAGCAGAACGGACAACTCTGGGGCCAACGTCCTGACTTTC. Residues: CASRTDNSGANVLTF.

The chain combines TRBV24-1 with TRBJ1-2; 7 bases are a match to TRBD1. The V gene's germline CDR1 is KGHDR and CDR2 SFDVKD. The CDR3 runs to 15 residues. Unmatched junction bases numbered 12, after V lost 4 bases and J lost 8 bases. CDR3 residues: CATSDPGRQGYGYTF. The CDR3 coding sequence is TGTGCCACCAGTGACCCTGGACGACAGGGCTACGGCTACACCTTC.

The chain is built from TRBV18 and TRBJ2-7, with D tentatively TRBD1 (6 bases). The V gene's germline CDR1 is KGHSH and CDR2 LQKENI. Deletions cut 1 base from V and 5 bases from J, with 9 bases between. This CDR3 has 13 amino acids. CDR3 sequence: CASSPRRGHEQYF. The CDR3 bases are TGTGCCAGCTCACCACGCAGGGGACACGAGCAGTACTTC.

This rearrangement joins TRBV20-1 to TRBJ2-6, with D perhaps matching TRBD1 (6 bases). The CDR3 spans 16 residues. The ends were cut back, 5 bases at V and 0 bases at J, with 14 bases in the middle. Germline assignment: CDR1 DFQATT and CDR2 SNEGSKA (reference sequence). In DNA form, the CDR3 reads TGCAGTGCTGTCGCAGGGACACGCTCTGGGGCCAACGTCCTGACTTTC. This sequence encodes CSAVAGTRSGANVLTF.

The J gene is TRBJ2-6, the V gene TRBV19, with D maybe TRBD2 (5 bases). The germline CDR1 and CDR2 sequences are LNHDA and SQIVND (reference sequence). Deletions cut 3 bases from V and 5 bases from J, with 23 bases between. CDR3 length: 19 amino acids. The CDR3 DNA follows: TGTGCCAGTAGTATTAAATACGGGGTTAGCTCTGTCCGGGCCAACGTCCTGACTTTC. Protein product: CASSIKYGVSSVRANVLTF. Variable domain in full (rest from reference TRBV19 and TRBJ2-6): DGGITQSPKYLFRKEGQNVTLSCEQNLNHDAMYWYRQDPGQGLRLIYYSQIVNDFQKGDIAEGYSVSREKKESFPLTVTSAQKNPTAFYLCASSIKYGVSSVRANVLTFGAGSRLTVL.

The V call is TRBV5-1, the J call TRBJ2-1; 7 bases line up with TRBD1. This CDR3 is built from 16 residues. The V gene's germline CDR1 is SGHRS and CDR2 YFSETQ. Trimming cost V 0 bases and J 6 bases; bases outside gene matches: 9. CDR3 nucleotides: TGCGCCAGCAGCTTGGGGGGGACAGATTTTTTCAATGAGCAGTTCTTC. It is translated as CASSLGGTDFFNEQFF.

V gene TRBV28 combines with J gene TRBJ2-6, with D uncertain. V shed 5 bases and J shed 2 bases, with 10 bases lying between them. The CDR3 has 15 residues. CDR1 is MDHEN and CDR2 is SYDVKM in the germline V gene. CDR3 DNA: TGTGCCAGCAGTACCACAAGTACTGGGGCCAACGTCCTGACTTTC. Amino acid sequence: CASSTTSTGANVLTF. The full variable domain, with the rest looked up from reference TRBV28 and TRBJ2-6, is DVKVTQSSRYLVKRTGEKVFLECVQDMDHENMFWYRQDPGLGLRLIYFSYDVKMKEKGDIPEGYSVSREKKERFSLILESASTNQTSMYLCASSTTSTGANVLTFGAGSRLTVL.

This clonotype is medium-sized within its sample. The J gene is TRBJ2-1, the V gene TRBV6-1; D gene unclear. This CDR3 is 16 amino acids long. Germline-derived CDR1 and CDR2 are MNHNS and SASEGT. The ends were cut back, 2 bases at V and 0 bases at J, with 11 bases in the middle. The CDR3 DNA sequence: TGTGCCAGCAGTGAACTGGGCGGAAGCTCCTACAATGAGCAGTTCTTC. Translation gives CASSELGGSSYNEQFF.

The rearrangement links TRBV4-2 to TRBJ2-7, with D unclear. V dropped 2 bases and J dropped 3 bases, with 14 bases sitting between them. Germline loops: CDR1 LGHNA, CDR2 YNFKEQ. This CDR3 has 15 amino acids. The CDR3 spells CASSQIMGFSYEQYF. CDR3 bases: TGTGCCAGCAGCCAAATCATGGGGTTCAGCTACGAGCAGTACTTC.

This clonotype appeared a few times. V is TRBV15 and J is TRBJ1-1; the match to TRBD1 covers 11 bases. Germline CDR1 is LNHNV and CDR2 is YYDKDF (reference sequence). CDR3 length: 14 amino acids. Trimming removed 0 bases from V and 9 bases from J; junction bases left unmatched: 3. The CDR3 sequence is CATSREGQGDQAFF. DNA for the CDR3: TGTGCCACCAGCAGAGAGGGACAGGGGGATCAAGCTTTCTTT.

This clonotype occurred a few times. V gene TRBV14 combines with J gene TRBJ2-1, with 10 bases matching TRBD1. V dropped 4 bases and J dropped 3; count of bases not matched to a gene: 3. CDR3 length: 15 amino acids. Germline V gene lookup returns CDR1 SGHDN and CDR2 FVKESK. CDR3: CASSPRDRGYNEQFF. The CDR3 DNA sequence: TGTGCCAGCAGCCCCCGGGACAGGGGCTACAATGAGCAGTTCTTC. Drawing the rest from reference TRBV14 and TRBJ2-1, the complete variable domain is EAGVTQFPSHSVIEKGQTVTLRCDPISGHDNLYWYRRVMGKEIKFLLHFVKESKQDESGMPNNRFLAERTGGTYSTLKVQPAELEDSGVYFCASSPRDRGYNEQFFGPGTRLTVL.

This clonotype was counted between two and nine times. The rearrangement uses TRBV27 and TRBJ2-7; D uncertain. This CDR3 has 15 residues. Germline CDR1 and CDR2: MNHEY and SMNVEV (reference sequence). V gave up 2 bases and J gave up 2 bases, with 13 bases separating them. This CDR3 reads CASSLNGRSPYEQYF. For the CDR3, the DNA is TGTGCCAGCAGTTTAAACGGGCGGTCACCCTACGAGCAGTACTTC.

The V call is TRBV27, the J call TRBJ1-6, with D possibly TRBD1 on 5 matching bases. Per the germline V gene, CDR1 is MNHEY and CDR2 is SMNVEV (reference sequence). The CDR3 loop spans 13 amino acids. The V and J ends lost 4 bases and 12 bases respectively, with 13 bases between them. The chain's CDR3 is CASSYSRDQPLHF. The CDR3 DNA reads TGTGCCAGCAGTTACAGCAGGGACCAACCCCTCCACTTT.